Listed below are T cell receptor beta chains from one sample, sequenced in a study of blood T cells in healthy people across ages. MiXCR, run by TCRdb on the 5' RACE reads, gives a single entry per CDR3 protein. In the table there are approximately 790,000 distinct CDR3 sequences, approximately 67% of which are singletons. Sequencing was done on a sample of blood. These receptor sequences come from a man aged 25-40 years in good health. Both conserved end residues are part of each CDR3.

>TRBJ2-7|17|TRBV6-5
CASSYLSPGQGDYEQYF
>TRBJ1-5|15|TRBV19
CASSIADYSNQPQHF
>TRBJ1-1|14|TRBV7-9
CASSSQGRGTEAFF
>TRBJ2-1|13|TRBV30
CAWSTTNFNEQFF
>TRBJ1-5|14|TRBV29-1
CSVAEGPSNQPQHF
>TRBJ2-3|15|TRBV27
CASGRPGLETDTQYF
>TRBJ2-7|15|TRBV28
CASNPLTGGAREQYF
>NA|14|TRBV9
CASSPPDGLWTQYF
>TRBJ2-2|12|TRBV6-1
CARRGVAGELFF
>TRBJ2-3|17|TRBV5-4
CASSPVGDRGRADTQYF
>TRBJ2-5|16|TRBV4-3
CASSQVWTGIQETQYF
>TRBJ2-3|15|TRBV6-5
CASTPDRDFTDTQYF
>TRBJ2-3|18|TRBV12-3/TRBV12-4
CASVLGQGGLASTDTQYF
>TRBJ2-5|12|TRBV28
CASNDQGYGQYF
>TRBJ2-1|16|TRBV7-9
CASSPRGSGGASEQFF
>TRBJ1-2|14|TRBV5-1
CASSPDSVAFGYTF
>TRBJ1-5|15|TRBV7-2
CASSLGTGANQPQHF